The 22 T cell receptor beta chains listed next were all sequenced from one sample in a study of blood T cell repertoires in COVID-19. Sequenced by immunoSEQ multiplex PCR; TCRdb stores in-frame clones only, minus some. The sample consists of 55,000 to 80,000 clones, 89% of them appearing once. What was sequenced was peripheral blood. These TCRs come from a man aged 50 or older with active COVID-19.

V and J are TRBV6-2 or TRBV6-3 and TRBJ2-6; 8 positions agree with TRBD2. CDR3 size: 19 residues. The J segment lost 0 bases and the V segment lost 2 bases, leaving 9 bases of the junction unmatched. The germline gives CDR1 MNHEY, CDR2 SVGEGT. CDR3 in amino acids: CASSYLPGGGLSGANVLTF. In DNA form, the CDR3 reads TGTGCCAGCAGTTACCTCCCGGGGGGGGGCCTCTCTGGGGCCAACGTCCTGACTTTC.

J is TRBJ1-6 and V is TRBV6-4; perhaps TRBD1 as D (5 bases). This CDR3 contains 14 residues. Germline values: CDR1 MRHNA, CDR2 SNTAGT. The V gene lost 5 bases and the J gene lost 0 bases, with 5 bases spanning the gap. DNA for the CDR3: TGTGCCAGCAGTCAGGGCTCCTATAATTCACCCCTCCACTTT. It is translated as CASSQGSYNSPLHF.

This clone was seen a single time. The rearrangement uses TRBV6-5 and TRBJ1-3; D gene uncertain. V was trimmed by 8 bases and J by 0 bases, leaving 8 bases between them. Germline V CDR1 and CDR2: MNHEY, SVGAGI. The CDR3 loop spans 13 amino acids. The CDR3 DNA is TGTGCCAGCTTTCACAGCTCTGGAAACACCATATATTTT. It specifies CASFHSSGNTIYF.

The chain combines TRBV6-4 with TRBJ2-1; 8 bases match TRBD1. The CDR3 runs 14 residues. V lost 2 bases and J lost 10; bases outside the gene matches: 7. Germline V lookup: CDR1 MRHNA, CDR2 SNTAGT. Here the CDR3 DNA reads TGTGCCAGCAGTGACGGACAGGGTTGGGGAGAGCAGTTCTTC. Protein: CASSDGQGWGEQFF.

V and J are TRBV3-1 (or the pseudogene TRBV3-2) and TRBJ1-2; tentative D call: TRBD1 (6 bases). Germline V gene lookup returns CDR1 LGHDT and CDR2 YNNKEL (reference sequence). The CDR3 loop spans 18 amino acids. Trimming left V 0 bases short and J 1 base short, with 18 bases between. Here the CDR3 DNA reads TGTGCCAGCAGCCAAGATCTTACAGGGCTACCCCTTAACTATGGCTACACCTTC. This encodes CASSQDLTGLPLNYGYTF.

The rearrangement uses TRBV4-1 and TRBJ1-1; TRBD1 agrees at 9 bases. Per the germline V gene, CDR1 is MGHRA and CDR2 is YSYEKL. CDR3 size: 16 residues. The V segment lost 4 bases and the J segment 7 bases; nucleotides outside the gene matches: 13. This CDR3 reads CASSRTERDRDREAFF. The DNA for the CDR3 is TGCGCCAGCAGCCGGACAGAACGGGACAGGGACCGTGAAGCTTTCTTT.

The count of this clone is one. The gene calls are TRBV13 and TRBJ2-5; 8 bases agree with TRBD1. CDR3 length equals 16 residues. CDR1 and CDR2 from the germline V gene are PRHDT and FYEKMQ (reference sequence). The V segment lost 5 bases and the J segment 2 bases; nucleotides outside the gene matches: 10. CDR3 amino acids: CASSPMGNRGQETQYF. As DNA, the CDR3 is TGTGCCAGCAGCCCCATGGGAAACAGGGGGCAAGAGACCCAGTACTTC.

For the CDR3, the DNA is TGTGCCAGCAGTGAAGCGAACAGGGGTAACACTGAAGCTTTCTTT. It specifies CASSEANRGNTEAFF. This chain links TRBV2 with TRBJ1-1; 7 nucleotides line up with TRBD1. J was trimmed by 2 bases and V by 0 bases; bases with no gene match: 3. This CDR3 is 15 amino acids long. Germline V gives CDR1 SNHLY, CDR2 FYNNEI.

The rearrangement links TRBV15 to TRBJ2-5; possibly TRBD2 for D (6 bases). The CDR3 totals 14 residues. CDR1 and CDR2 from the germline V gene are LNHNV and YYDKDF (reference sequence). Trimming left V 1 base short and J 3 bases short, with 9 bases between. The CDR3 region is CATSRGAGKETQYF. The CDR3, as DNA: TGTGCCACCAGCAGAGGGGCGGGGAAAGAGACCCAGTACTTC.

The rearrangement uses TRBV7-9 and TRBJ2-5, with D possibly TRBD2 on 6 matching bases. The CDR3 spans 16 residues. Germline V gene sequence: CDR1 SEHNR, CDR2 FQNEAQ (reference sequence). V was cut by 5 bases and J by 2 bases, with 18 bases left in between. The CDR3 spells CASSQTRDSWQETQYF. The CDR3 DNA follows: TGTGCCAGCAGCCAAACCCGGGACTCATGGCAAGAGACCCAGTACTTC.

The J gene is TRBJ2-7, the V gene TRBV6-5; 10 bases fit TRBD2. Germline assignment: CDR1 MNHEY and CDR2 SVGAGI. The CDR3 totals 14 residues. V was pared by 5 bases and J by 2 bases, with 3 bases of the junction left unmatched. The CDR3 loop is CASSLAGATYEQYF. CDR3 nucleotide sequence: TGTGCCAGCAGTCTAGCGGGGGCGACCTACGAGCAGTACTTC.

The CDR3, as DNA: TGTGCCAGCAGCTTGGTAGGGGTGAACACTGAAGCTTTCTTT. Translated: CASSLVGVNTEAFF. V is TRBV5-4 and J is TRBJ1-1, with D possibly matching TRBD1 (5 bases). Deletions cut 0 bases from V and 0 bases from J, with 6 bases between. Germline V CDR1 and CDR2: SGHNT, YYREEE (reference sequence). The CDR3 contains 14 residues.

The chain has TRBV4-3 and TRBJ2-2; D perhaps matches TRBD1 (6 bases). CDR3 length: 18 amino acids. V dropped 0 bases and J dropped 1 base, with 15 bases sitting between them. The V gene's germline CDR1 is LGHNA and CDR2 YSLEER. CDR3 sequence (DNA): TGCGCCAGCAGCCAAGAACAGTACAGGGCCCTGAACACCGGGGAGCTGTTTTTT. Protein product: CASSQEQYRALNTGELFF.

V is TRBV7-2 and J is TRBJ1-4, with a weak D call TRBD1 (6 bases). V was clipped by 5 bases and J by 3 bases, with 19 bases between them. Germline CDR1 and CDR2: SGHTA and FQGNSA. This CDR3 has 17 amino acids. CDR3 residues: CASSKLLQGKANEKLFF. CDR3 in DNA: TGTGCCAGCAGCAAGCTCCTGCAGGGGAAGGCTAATGAAAAACTGTTTTTT.

V and J are TRBV2 and TRBJ2-3, with no clear D. V was pared by 6 bases and J by 0 bases, with 10 bases between. From germline, CDR1 is SNHLY and CDR2 FYNNEI. There are 14 residues in the CDR3. The CDR3 region has the DNA TGTGCCAGCAGCCGTGTAGTTAGCACAGATACGCAGTATTTT. As protein: CASSRVVSTDTQYF.

The rearrangement links TRBV30 to TRBJ1-5; TRBD1 might be the D (6 bases). Per the germline V gene, CDR1 is GTSNPN and CDR2 is SVGIG (reference sequence). V was clipped by 0 bases and J by 6 bases, with 15 bases between them. The CDR3 runs to 15 residues. The CDR3 sequence is CAWSVQGGWGQPQHF. The CDR3 nucleotides read TGTGCCTGGAGTGTACAAGGGGGTTGGGGTCAGCCCCAGCATTTT.

The chain carries TRBV5-4 and TRBJ2-3, with TRBD2 matching over 12 bases. The CDR3 extends over 17 amino acids. The germline gives CDR1 SGHNT, CDR2 YYREEE (reference sequence). V was pared by 0 bases and J by 6 bases, with 8 bases of the junction left unmatched. The CDR3 nucleotides are TGTGCCAGCAGCTTGGGGTCTAGCGGGGGGGCCAAGGATACGCAGTATTTT. Translating gives CASSLGSSGGAKDTQYF.

The chain has TRBV6-2 or TRBV6-3 and TRBJ1-1, with 9 bases lining up with TRBD1. V lost 2 bases to trimming and J lost 0 bases; unmatched junction nucleotides: 7. Per germline, CDR1 MNHEY and CDR2 SVGEGT. This CDR3 contains 17 residues. The CDR3 here is CASSYPTTGGMNTEAFF. DNA for the CDR3: TGTGCCAGCAGTTACCCCACTACAGGGGGCATGAACACTGAAGCTTTCTTT.

The chain is built from TRBV2 and TRBJ2-7; no definite D call. In germline, CDR1 is SNHLY, CDR2 FYNNEI. Trimming took 6 bases from V and 5 from J, leaving 8 bases between them. The CDR3 extends over 11 amino acids. CDR3 DNA: TGTGCCAGCAGCAAACAAGACGAGCAGTACTTC. Its protein product is CASSKQDEQYF.

V usage is TRBV5-4 and J usage is TRBJ2-7, with 8 bases lining up with TRBD2. Unmatched junction bases numbered 2, after V lost 1 base and J lost 2 bases. The CDR3 runs to 14 residues. Looked up from germline, CDR1 is SGHNT and CDR2 is YYREEE (reference sequence). CDR3 DNA sequence: TGTGCCAGCAGCTTGCTCGGGGGGGCCTACGAGCAGTACTTC. This codes for CASSLLGGAYEQYF.

The chain employs TRBV4-1 and TRBJ2-7, with 8 bases matching TRBD2. The length of the CDR3 is 15 residues. V was pared by 1 base and J by 2 bases, with 4 bases of the junction left unmatched. Per the germline V gene, CDR1 is MGHRA and CDR2 is YSYEKL. The CDR3 DNA reads as TGCGCCAGCAGCCAAGGTAGCGGGGCCACCTACGAGCAGTACTTC. Translation: CASSQGSGATYEQYF.

The count of this clone is one. This chain links TRBV6-6 with TRBJ1-2; 7 positions match TRBD1. V trimming: 1 base; J trimming: 3 bases; junction bases outside the gene matches: 8. Germline-derived CDR1 and CDR2 are MNHNY and SVGAGI (reference sequence). The CDR3 is made up of 16 amino acids. CDR3 DNA: TGTGCCAGCAGTTACTTGGGGCAGGGGGAAGACTATGGCTACACCTTC. Amino acids: CASSYLGQGEDYGYTF.